The rows below give T cell receptor beta chains drawn from one sample of a study of CD8 T cells in Susac syndrome. TCRdb passed the immunoSEQ multiplex PCR reads through MiXCR, listing each CDR3 protein once. The repertoire holds a few thousand distinct CDR3 sequences, roughly 74% seen once, with roughly a fifth in the top ten. Sequenced input: CD8+ TEMRA cells from PBMCs. These receptors came from a human donor with Susac syndrome. Both conserved end residues are part of each CDR3. The order of the fields is V gene, clone size, D gene, J gene, CDR3 DNA, CDR3 protein. The D gene is left open where the match is weak. The size field is filled for only some rows; it gives once, few, many or a size class.

v_call: TRBV5-8; clone_size: -; d_call: -; j_call: TRBJ1-5; cdr3_nt: TGTGCCAGCAGCTGGGGTTCTTGGGGGGCGAATCAGCCCCAGCATTTT; cdr3_aa: CASSWGSWGANQPQHF
v_call: TRBV20-1; clone_size: -; d_call: TRBD2; j_call: TRBJ2-7; cdr3_nt: TGCAGTGCAACGGGACTAGCGGGAGAGGTTAGCGAGCAGTACTTC; cdr3_aa: CSATGLAGEVSEQYF
v_call: TRBV7-9; clone_size: -; d_call: -; j_call: TRBJ1-1; cdr3_nt: TGTGCCAGCAGTCTACGGACAGACAGGCCGAACACTGAAGTTTTCTTT; cdr3_aa: CASSLRTDRPNTEVFF
v_call: TRBV20-1; clone_size: -; d_call: -; j_call: TRBJ2-1; cdr3_nt: TGCAGTGCTAGTTCGGGGGGCGAGTACAATGAGCAGTTCTTC; cdr3_aa: CSASSGGEYNEQFF
v_call: TRBV11-2; clone_size: -; d_call: -; j_call: TRBJ1-5; cdr3_nt: TGTGCCAGCAGCTTGGGGGACGGGAATCAGCCCCAGCATTTT; cdr3_aa: CASSLGDGNQPQHF
v_call: TRBV6-5; clone_size: -; d_call: -; j_call: TRBJ1-1; cdr3_nt: TGTGCCAGCAGTACGACACATTACACTGAAGCTTTCTTT; cdr3_aa: CASSTTHYTEAFF
v_call: TRBV28; clone_size: -; d_call: -; j_call: TRBJ2-2; cdr3_nt: TGTGCCAGCAGTTTATGGGGCACCGGGGAGCTGTTTTTT; cdr3_aa: CASSLWGTGELFF
v_call: TRBV28; clone_size: -; d_call: -; j_call: TRBJ1-1; cdr3_nt: TGTGCCAGCAGTTTCGAAGGAGGTTGGCTTATGAACACTGAAGCTTTCTTT; cdr3_aa: CASSFEGGWLMNTEAFF
v_call: TRBV6-5; clone_size: few; d_call: TRBD1; j_call: TRBJ1-6; cdr3_nt: TGTGCCAGCAGTTACGGGACAGGGGGGTTAGCACCCCTCCACTTT; cdr3_aa: CASSYGTGGLAPLHF
v_call: TRBV28; clone_size: -; d_call: TRBD1; j_call: TRBJ2-7; cdr3_nt: TGTGCCAGCAGTTTATCGGGGACAGAAGCCTACGAGCAGTACTTC; cdr3_aa: CASSLSGTEAYEQYF